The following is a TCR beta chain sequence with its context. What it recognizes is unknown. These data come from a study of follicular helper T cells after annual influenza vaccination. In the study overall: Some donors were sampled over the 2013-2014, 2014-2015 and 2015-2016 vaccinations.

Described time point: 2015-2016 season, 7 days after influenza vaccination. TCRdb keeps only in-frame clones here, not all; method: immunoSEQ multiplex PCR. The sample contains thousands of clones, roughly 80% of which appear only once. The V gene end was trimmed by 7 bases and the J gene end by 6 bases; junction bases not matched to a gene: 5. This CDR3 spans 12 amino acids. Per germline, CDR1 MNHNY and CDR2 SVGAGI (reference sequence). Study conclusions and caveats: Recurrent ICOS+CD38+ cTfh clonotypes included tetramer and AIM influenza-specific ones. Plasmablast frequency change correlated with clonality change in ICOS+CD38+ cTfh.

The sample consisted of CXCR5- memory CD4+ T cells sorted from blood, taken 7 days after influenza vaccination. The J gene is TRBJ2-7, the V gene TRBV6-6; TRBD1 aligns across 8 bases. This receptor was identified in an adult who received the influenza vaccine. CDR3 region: CASNKQGGEQYF. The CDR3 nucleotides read TGTGCCAGCAATAAACAGGGGGGCGAGCAGTACTTC.